Reported below is one TCR beta chain. The data were obtained in a study of blood T cell repertoires in COVID-19. This CDR3 is 16 amino acids long. The germline V gene encodes CDR1 SGDLS and CDR2 YYNGEE. V gave up 0 bases and J gave up 2 bases; unmatched junction bases: 7. The repertoire was sequenced with immunoSEQ multiplex PCR; TCRdb's copy has only in-frame clones and lacks some. Of roughly 250,000 clones listed, 88% were seen once; the top ten hold roughly 0.8%. This receptor was obtained from a young woman with acute or convalescent COVID-19. Input material: peripheral blood. V gene TRBV9 combines with J gene TRBJ2-5; TRBD2 agrees at 7 bases. The CDR3 spells CASSVGSWGGQETQYF. For the CDR3, the DNA is TGTGCCAGCAGCGTAGGTTCTTGGGGGGGACAAGAGACCCAGTACTTC.